The present T cell receptor (beta chain) was sequenced within a study of cytomegalovirus exposure and HLA in healthy donors. Across the whole study: The approximately 100 million unique TCR beta sequences, from around 200 million T cells, were found by an earlier analysis.

Notes on the study in general: Among the most significant clusters, several appeared linked to common viral pathogens in a later analysis. Later analysis reportedly placed an Asian-associated ancestry cluster below the roughly 630-donor mean in N-insertions. A few CMV-associated chains were confirmed in vitro to be specific for CMV antigens.

CDR1 is MNHEY, CDR2 SMNVEV, per germline (reference sequence). With 5 bases removed from V and 2 bases from J, the gap between germline ends came to 12 bases. CDR3 size: 15 residues. Comment on this clone: The target antigen is unknown.

The PCR was carried out with 60 Vbeta primers and 13 Jbeta primers. Profiled with immunoSEQ multiplex PCR; TCRdb holds only in-frame clones, not every one. The sample yields 150,000 to 250,000 clones, approximately 85% seen once. The chain links TRBV27 to TRBJ2-2, with D hard to call. Sequencing input: PBMCs. The sequence came from a girl under 18 in good health and CMV-seropositive. CDR3 nucleotide sequence: TGTGCCAGCAGTGGTCGAGGAACCAACACCGGGGAGCTGTTTTTT. The encoded protein is CASSGRGTNTGELFF.